The clone carrying this TCR beta chain was seen repeatedly, ten times or more. The antigen remains undetermined. Germline V gene data show CDR1 as SGHDN and CDR2 as FVKESK. V was shortened by 3 bases and J by 5 bases, with 16 bases between the two germline ends. The CDR3 is made up of 15 amino acids. The data derive from a study of T-cell reconstitution after alpha-beta-depleted transplantation in children. General study findings and limits: At the one-year point after transplant, T-cell counts and TCRbeta diversity were found to come mostly from T cells that had been newly produced. Roughly two months post-transplant, alpha-beta T cells reportedly originated from several hundred graft clones that had expanded.

It was with unique molecular identifiers that the TCRbeta library was prepared. TCRdb analysed the PCR reads with MiXCR anew, one entry per CDR3 protein. In the table there are about 170,000 distinct CDR3 sequences, 11% of which are singletons. The sequence was collected from a boy aged 2 to 10 with acute myeloid leukemia, due to receive a stem cell transplant. The chain links TRBV14 to TRBJ2-5; D unclear. The sequences come from PBMCs, collected before TCRalphabeta/CD19-depleted stem cell transplant. CDR3 in amino acids: CASSHPWLGLETQYF. For the CDR3, the DNA is TGTGCCAGCAGCCATCCCTGGCTAGGCTTGGAGACCCAGTACTTC.